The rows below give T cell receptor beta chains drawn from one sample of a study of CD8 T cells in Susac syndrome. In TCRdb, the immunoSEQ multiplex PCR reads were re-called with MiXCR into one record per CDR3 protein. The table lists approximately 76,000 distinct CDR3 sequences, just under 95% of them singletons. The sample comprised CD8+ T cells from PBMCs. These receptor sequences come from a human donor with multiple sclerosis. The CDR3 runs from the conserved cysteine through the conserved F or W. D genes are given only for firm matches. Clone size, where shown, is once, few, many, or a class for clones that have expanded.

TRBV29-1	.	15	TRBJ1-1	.	CSVEEFGQQNTEAFF	TGCAGCGTTGAAGAGTTTGGACAGCAGAACACTGAAGCTTTCTTT
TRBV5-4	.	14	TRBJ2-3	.	CASSLERRGDTQYF	TGTGCCAGCAGCTTGGAGCGGAGGGGAGATACGCAGTATTTT
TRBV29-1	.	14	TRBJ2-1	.	CSVSAGSSYNEQFF	TGCAGCGTTTCGGCGGGATCCTCCTACAATGAGCAGTTCTTC
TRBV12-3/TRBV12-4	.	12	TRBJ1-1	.	CASDVGRTEAFF	TGTGCCAGCGATGTGGGACGCACTGAAGCTTTCTTT
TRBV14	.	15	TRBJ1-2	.	CASSQAGRRIDGYTF	TGTGCCAGCAGCCAAGCCGGCCGGCGGATAGATGGCTACACCTTC
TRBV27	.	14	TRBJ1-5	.	CASSFLGQNQPQHF	TGTGCCAGCAGCTTCCTGGGCCAAAATCAGCCCCAGCATTTT
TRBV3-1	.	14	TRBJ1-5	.	CASSQGMSNQPQHF	TGTGCCAGCAGCCAGGGTATGAGCAATCAGCCCCAGCATTTT
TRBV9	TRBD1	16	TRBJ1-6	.	CASSTHIYRGKSPLHF	TGTGCCAGCAGCACACATATATACAGGGGGAAGTCACCCCTCCACTTT
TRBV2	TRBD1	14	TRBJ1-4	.	CASSDSTGDEKLFF	TGTGCCAGCAGTGATTCGACAGGGGATGAAAAACTGTTTTTT
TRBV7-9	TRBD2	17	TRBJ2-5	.	CASSPKTGTSGSETQYF	TGTGCCAGCAGCCCTAAGACCGGGACTAGCGGCTCAGAGACCCAGTACTTC
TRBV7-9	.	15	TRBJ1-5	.	CASSSIRQNNQPQHF	TGTGCCAGCAGCTCCATTAGACAGAACAATCAGCCCCAGCATTTT
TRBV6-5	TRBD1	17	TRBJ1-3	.	CASSYRDRADSGNTIYF	TGTGCCAGCAGTTACAGGGACAGGGCCGACTCTGGAAACACCATATATTTT
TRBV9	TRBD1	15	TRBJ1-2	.	CASRGTGASNYGYTF	TGTGCCAGCAGGGGGACAGGGGCCAGTAACTATGGCTACACCTTC
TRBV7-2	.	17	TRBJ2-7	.	CASSLEGPTGRSYEQYF	TGTGCCAGCAGCTTAGAGGGACCGACAGGGAGGTCCTACGAGCAGTACTTC
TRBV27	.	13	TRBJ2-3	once	CASSLTRADTQYF	TGTGCCAGCAGTTTAACCCGTGCAGATACGCAGTATTTT